The 21 T cell receptor beta chains presented below share a single source sample, sequenced in a study of cytomegalovirus exposure and HLA in healthy donors. Primers: 60 Vbeta forward and 13 Jbeta reverse. Method: immunoSEQ multiplex PCR; TCRdb's copy keeps in-frame clones and lacks some. The table includes around 190,000 clones, 65% to 85% detected once. Sequencing was done on a sample of PBMCs. Receptors were obtained from a man between 18 and 29 years old in good health and CMV-seronegative.

This chain connects TRBV2 to TRBJ2-3, with D perhaps matching TRBD2 (6 bases). The V and J ends lost 7 bases and 5 bases respectively, with 19 bases between them. The CDR3 runs to 15 residues. CDR1 SNHLY and CDR2 FYNNEI come from the germline V gene. CDR3 bases: TGTGCCAGCAATTTGGGACGGGAGCAGGTAGATACGCAGTATTTT. Its protein is CASNLGREQVDTQYF.

The gene calls are TRBV5-4 and TRBJ1-1; D call uncertain. Germline V CDR1 and CDR2: SGHNT, YYREEE (reference sequence). Trimming cost V 0 bases and J 0 bases, with 9 bases left between them. This CDR3 region has 15 residues. Written as DNA, the CDR3 is TGTGCCAGCAGCTTGGGAGGCAGTATGAACACTGAAGCTTTCTTT. Translation gives CASSLGGSMNTEAFF.

The J gene is TRBJ2-5, the V gene TRBV19; the match to TRBD1 covers 8 bases. With the DNA end fitting TRBJ2-7 better, the J assignment may be wrong. The CDR3 extends over 14 amino acids. From germline, CDR1 is LNHDA and CDR2 SQIVND (reference sequence). The CDR3 reads CASSMGTGSYEQYF. The CDR3 nucleotides are TGTGCCAGTAGTATGGGGACAGGCTCCTACGAGCAGTACTTC.

The rearrangement uses TRBV4-3 and TRBJ2-7; 7 positions agree with TRBD1. The CDR3 consists of 16 residues. Germline assignment: CDR1 LGHNA and CDR2 YSLEER. Trimming took 0 bases from V and 4 from J; bases not matched to a gene: 9. This CDR3 reads CASSQDHRGDGYEQYF. The DNA of the CDR3 is TGCGCCAGCAGCCAAGACCACAGGGGAGACGGGTACGAGCAGTACTTC.

The chain is built from TRBV5-1 and TRBJ1-1, with 8 bases fitting TRBD1. Germline trimming cut 0 bases from V and 4 bases from J; bases unmatched to any gene: 11. The CDR3 has 17 residues. Germline V lookup: CDR1 SGHRS, CDR2 YFSETQ. This CDR3 reads CASSLGGQGGLGTEAFF. Written as DNA, the CDR3 is TGCGCCAGCAGCTTGGGTGGACAGGGCGGGTTGGGCACTGAAGCTTTCTTT.

The rearrangement uses TRBV9 and TRBJ2-3, with no clear D. This CDR3 has 14 amino acids. The germline gives CDR1 SGDLS, CDR2 YYNGEE. V was pared by 0 bases and J by 4 bases, with 9 bases between. CDR3 nucleotides: TGTGCCAGCAGCGTAGGCCAGACTTCAGATACGCAGTATTTT. Its translation is CASSVGQTSDTQYF. Full variable domain (remainder filled in from reference TRBV9 and TRBJ2-3): DSGVTQTPKHLITATGQRVTLRCSPRSGDLSVYWYQQSLDQGLQFLIQYYNGEERAKGNILERFSAQQFPDLHSELNLSSLELGDSALYFCASSVGQTSDTQYFGPGTRLTVL.

Concerning this clone: Germline and junction disagree at one end, which may indicate a read error. The chain employs TRBV13 and TRBJ1-3, with a possible D match to TRBD1 (6 bases). The CDR3 has 16 amino acids. Germline CDR1 is PRHDT and CDR2 is FYEKMQ (reference sequence). CDR3: CASSSLRGSSGNTIYF. The CDR3 DNA reads as TGTGCCAGCAGCTCCCTCAGGGGCAGCTCTGGCAACACCATATATTTT.

The chain employs TRBV27 and TRBJ1-4, with 7 nucleotides matching TRBD1. V lost 5 bases and J lost 8; bases outside the gene matches: 14. The CDR3 loop spans 16 amino acids. Germline V CDR1 and CDR2: MNHEY, SMNVEV (reference sequence). The CDR3 nucleotides read TGTGCCAGCAGTCCAACCGACAGGGCTTGGAGGGAAAAACTGTTTTTT. This encodes CASSPTDRAWREKLFF.

The rearrangement links TRBV10-1 to TRBJ2-3; 10 bases match TRBD2. Germline CDR1 reads WNHNN; CDR2 reads SYGVQD (reference sequence). The ends lost 0 bases at V and 6 bases at J; junction bases unmatched: 3. The CDR3 is 15 residues long. In nucleotides, the CDR3 is TGCGCCAGCAGTGAGTCCAGCGGGGGGGCCGATACGCAGTATTTT. Encoded protein: CASSESSGGADTQYF.

This chain connects TRBV30 to TRBJ2-7; 7 bases line up with TRBD2. Germline assignment: CDR1 GTSNPN and CDR2 SVGIG (reference sequence). This CDR3 has 14 amino acids. The J segment lost 0 bases and the V segment lost 5 bases, leaving 7 bases of the junction unmatched. Here the CDR3 reads CAWSSGIGSYEQYF. The CDR3, as DNA: TGTGCCTGGTCCAGCGGGATTGGCTCCTACGAGCAGTACTTC.

V and J are TRBV13 and TRBJ1-5, with 9 positions matching TRBD1. Germline V gene lookup returns CDR1 PRHDT and CDR2 FYEKMQ (reference sequence). The junction had 14 bases not matched to a gene; V was cut back by 7 bases and J by 4 bases. The CDR3 is 17 amino acids. The CDR3 protein is CASTRADGQGKNQPQHF. The CDR3, as DNA: TGTGCCAGCACCCGAGCCGACGGACAGGGGAAAAATCAGCCCCAGCATTTT.

The rearrangement uses TRBV2 and TRBJ2-5; 11 nucleotides line up with TRBD2. This CDR3 comprises 16 residues. Germline V gene sequence: CDR1 SNHLY, CDR2 FYNNEI. V lost 6 bases to trimming and J lost 5 bases; unmatched junction nucleotides: 11. CDR3 residues: CASRRSSGRPGETQYF. CDR3 DNA: TGTGCCAGCAGGCGATCTAGCGGGAGGCCGGGGGAGACCCAGTACTTC.

The V and J genes are TRBV7-9 and TRBJ2-3, with 10 bases fitting TRBD2. This CDR3 has 16 residues. CDR1 SEHNR and CDR2 FQNEAQ come from the germline V gene (reference sequence). After removal of 5 bases from V and 2 bases from J, the junction contained 7 bases not matched to a gene. The CDR3 sequence: CASSLQRGGLTDTQYF. In nucleotides, the CDR3 is TGTGCCAGCAGCCTTCAGCGGGGGGGGCTCACAGATACGCAGTATTTT.

The rearrangement links TRBV7-2 to TRBJ1-1; D remains unclear. This CDR3 is built from 14 residues. Per the germline V gene, CDR1 is SGHTA and CDR2 is FQGNSA. V lost 1 base and J lost 7, with 13 bases in between. Written as DNA, the CDR3 is TGTGCCAGCAGCTTAGGTGAGGGTATTGATGAAGCTTTCTTT. Translated: CASSLGEGIDEAFF.

This chain links TRBV19 with TRBJ2-1; D gene ambiguous. The CDR3 extends over 13 amino acids. Germline CDR1 LNHDA, CDR2 SQIVND (reference sequence). The V end lost 4 bases, the J end lost 0 bases, and 4 bases lay between the germline ends. In DNA, the CDR3 is TGTGCCAGTAGTACATCCTCCTACAATGAGCAGTTCTTC. Its protein is CASSTSSYNEQFF.

This sequence joins TRBV5-4 and TRBJ2-1; 11 bases match TRBD2. The junction had 2 bases not matched to a gene; V was cut back by 2 bases and J by 1 base. The CDR3 is 16 residues long. Germline assignment: CDR1 SGHNT and CDR2 YYREEE (reference sequence). CDR3 sequence (DNA): TGTGCCAGCAGCTTAGCTAGCGGGGGGTCCTACAATGAGCAGTTCTTC. Encoded protein: CASSLASGGSYNEQFF.

Here the CDR3 reads CASSRSAGVGYEQYF. In nucleotides, the CDR3 is TGTGCCAGCAGCCGGAGCGCAGGGGTGGGGTACGAGCAGTACTTC. This sequence joins TRBV7-2 and TRBJ2-7; a weak D match, TRBD1 (6 bases). Germline-derived CDR1 and CDR2 are SGHTA and FQGNSA. V gave up 5 bases and J gave up 4 bases, with 18 bases separating them. The CDR3 extends over 15 amino acids.

The rearrangement links TRBV4-1 to TRBJ1-2, with 8 positions matching TRBD1. The germline CDR1 and CDR2 sequences are MGHRA and YSYEKL. The V segment lost 7 bases and the J segment 4 bases; nucleotides outside the gene matches: 20. The CDR3 runs to 18 residues. The CDR3 spells CASKDPGQAQRGLYGYTF. The CDR3 DNA reads as TGCGCCAGCAAGGACCCGGGACAGGCTCAGAGGGGGCTCTATGGCTACACCTTC.

This chain connects TRBV13 to TRBJ1-2; 7 bases fit TRBD1. The ends lost 5 bases at V and 9 bases at J; junction bases unmatched: 6. This CDR3 is 12 amino acids long. Germline CDR1 and CDR2: PRHDT and FYEKMQ (reference sequence). In DNA form, the CDR3 reads TGTGCCAGCAGCACCCGGGACAGTAGCTACACCTTC. Its protein product is CASSTRDSSYTF. The variable domain in full, completed from reference TRBV13 and TRBJ1-2, reads AAGVIQSPRHLIKEKRETATLKCYPIPRHDTVYWYQQGPGQDPQFLISFYEKMQSDKGSIPDRFSAQQFSDYHSELNMSSLELGDSALYFCASSTRDSSYTFGSGTRLTVV.

The gene calls are TRBV14 and TRBJ2-1; 9 positions match TRBD2. Trimming removed 4 bases from V and 10 bases from J; junction bases left unmatched: 11. This CDR3 has 15 residues. Per the germline V gene, CDR1 is SGHDN and CDR2 is FVKESK. The CDR3 is CASSPALGLANEQFF. The CDR3 DNA sequence: TGTGCCAGCAGCCCCGCCCTCGGACTAGCGAACGAGCAGTTCTTC.

This clone was recorded only once. The V call is TRBV6-5, the J call TRBJ2-7; 8 positions agree with TRBD2. The length of the CDR3 is 13 residues. After removal of 7 bases from V and 5 bases from J, the junction contained 7 bases not matched to a gene. CDR1 and CDR2 (germline): MNHEY, SVGAGI. The CDR3 sequence is CASKSSGSNEQYF. CDR3 DNA: TGTGCCAGCAAGAGCAGCGGGAGCAACGAGCAGTACTTC.